This TCR beta chain originates from a study of T cells expressing NK-cell markers. Across the study: Sequencing covered eight donors, seven HCMV-seropositive and one seronegative.

The CDR3 runs 13 residues. Germline assignment: CDR1 SQVTM and CDR2 ANQGSEA. For each CDR3 protein, TCRdb gives one entry from its re-call of the 5' RACE reads, without DNA. The sample shows about 460,000 distinct CDR3 sequences, and over 1.3% sits with its ten largest clones. The chain links TRBV29-1 to TRBJ2-1; TCRdb's D call of TRBD2 is untestable without DNA. The sequence was collected from a woman aged 45-59 years in good health. Sequencing was performed on blood T cells: a sorted CD56 or NKG2C T cell subset, CD4+ or CD8+ T cells, or bulk PBMC T cells (not recorded which). The CDR3 region is CSVPRTSGPEQFF.